The 6 T cell receptor beta chains below were found in one sample sequenced in a study of cytomegalovirus exposure and HLA in healthy donors. PCR used 60 Vbeta primers and 13 Jbeta primers. The method was immunoSEQ multiplex PCR; TCRdb's version includes in-frame clones alone and lacks a portion of them. The sample includes approximately 160,000 clones, over 70% seen only once; the top ten take around 6.2%. Sequencing used PBMCs. These receptor sequences come from a man aged 25 to 40 in good health and CMV-seropositive.

The J gene is TRBJ1-6, the V gene TRBV2; TRBD1 matches 10 bases. With 5 bases clipped from V and 17 bases from J, the junction kept 3 bases outside the gene matches. This CDR3 is built from 11 residues. Germline V gene lookup returns CDR1 SNHLY and CDR2 FYNNEI. The CDR3 is CASSLTGGIHF. The CDR3 DNA reads TGTGCCAGCAGTCTGACAGGGGGCATCCACTTT.

The J gene is TRBJ2-1, the V gene TRBV6-5, with 8 nucleotides matching TRBD1. The V gene end was trimmed by 7 bases and the J gene end by 7 bases; junction bases not matched to a gene: 3. This CDR3 spans 12 amino acids. Per germline, CDR1 MNHEY and CDR2 SVGAGI. The CDR3 sequence is CASMDRVNEQFF. The CDR3 nucleotides read TGTGCCAGCATGGACAGGGTTAATGAGCAGTTCTTC.

This rearrangement joins TRBV11-2 to TRBJ2-1; possible D gene TRBD2, 6 bases. This CDR3 is built from 14 residues. Germline CDR1 reads SGHAT; CDR2 reads FQNNGV. V shed 5 bases and J shed 8 bases, with 16 bases lying between them. CDR3 in amino acids: CASSPSPGTHEQFF. CDR3 DNA: TGTGCCAGCAGCCCAAGCCCCGGGACTCATGAGCAGTTCTTC. Full variable domain (outside the CDR3, taken from reference TRBV11-2 and TRBJ2-1): EAGVAQSPRYKIIEKRQSVAFWCNPISGHATLYWYQQILGQGPKLLIQFQNNGVVDDSQLPKDRFSAERLKGVDSTLKIQPAKLEDSAVYLCASSPSPGTHEQFFGPGTRLTVL.

A word on this clone: The junction shows a germline mismatch at one end, possibly a read error. The chain recombines TRBV7-9 with TRBJ2-7; D gene uncertain. This CDR3 has 12 amino acids. The germline CDR1 and CDR2 sequences are SEHNR and FQNEAQ (reference sequence). The CDR3 sequence: CSSSLGSSEQYF. The CDR3 region has the DNA TGTTCCAGCAGCTTAGGTAGCTCCGAGCAGTACTTC.

V and J are TRBV19 and TRBJ2-3; 8 bases align to TRBD2. This CDR3 comprises 16 residues. Germline-derived CDR1 and CDR2 are LNHDA and SQIVND (reference sequence). J was trimmed by 5 bases and V by 5 bases; bases with no gene match: 12. DNA of the CDR3: TGTGCCAGTAGTCTCGTCACCGCGGGGGGAAGAGATACGCAGTATTTT. The encoded protein is CASSLVTAGGRDTQYF.

This clone came up once. The chain links TRBV5-4 to TRBJ2-1; D is unclear. The CDR3 runs 17 residues. The germline V gene encodes CDR1 SGHNT and CDR2 YYREEE (reference sequence). Deletions cut 1 base from V and 1 base from J, with 15 bases between. The CDR3 protein is CASSLFLGEVSYNEQFF. As DNA, the CDR3 is TGTGCCAGCAGCTTGTTTCTCGGAGAGGTGTCCTACAATGAGCAGTTCTTC. The whole variable domain, filled in from reference TRBV5-4 and TRBJ2-1, reads ETGVTQSPTHLIKTRGQQVTLRCSSQSGHNTVSWYQQALGQGPQFIFQYYREEENGRGNFPPRFSGLQFPNYSSELNVNALELDDSALYLCASSLFLGEVSYNEQFFGPGTRLTVL.